This T cell receptor (beta chain) was retrieved from a study of identical twins. The study's findings and limits: Memory repertoires showed no such pattern, whereas abundant cord blood beta clonotypes carried fewer insertions. Twins showed weaker excess sharing in their beta out-of-frame sequences.

This clonotype was seen a few times. Its matching antigen is unknown. With template switching, a universal primer site was added, and the cDNA carried unique molecular identifiers. TCRdb re-derived calls from the 5' RACE reads in MiXCR, one entry per CDR3 protein. The data show under 500,000 distinct CDR3 sequences, 14% seen once. Trimming shortened V by 2 bases and J by 3 bases, and 15 bases separated the two germline ends. Germline values: CDR1 DFQATT, CDR2 SNEGSKA (reference sequence). CDR3 length: 15 residues. The sample also formed part of further work on yellow fever vaccine responses in identical twins. That investigation notes: Twins reportedly had a vaccine T cell response that seemed partly convergent, partly personalized.

The V and J genes are TRBV20-1 and TRBJ2-3; perhaps TRBD1 as D (6 bases). The TCR comes from a woman younger than 30 in good health. Sequencing input: CD4+ T cells sorted from blood. The CDR3 DNA follows: TGCAGTGCTAGAACGGCAGGGGATGGGACAGATACGCAGTATTTT. It encodes CSARTAGDGTDTQYF.